This section outlines one TCR beta chain sequence together with its context. Its cognate antigen is unknown. Libraries were prepared by immunoSEQ multiplex PCR; TCRdb keeps only in-frame clonotypes and omits some of them. The sample holds 50,000 or so clones, roughly 85% seen once. There are 13 residues in the CDR3. V lost 0 bases, J lost 0 bases, and 3 bases lay in between. Germline V gives CDR1 SGHTA, CDR2 FQGTGA. People who had autoimmune disease history or systemic immunosuppression were excluded. This entry belongs to a study of OX40 agonist ivuxolimab in advanced cancers. Overall study: Across the patients, intravenous ivuxolimab was delivered every 2 weeks at 0.01 to 10 mg/kg.

Whole-study results and caveats: Among T cells, CD8+ cells averaged more expanded clones than CD4+ cells. CD4+ and CD8+ blood T cells expanded clonally by week 6 at 0.1 to 3.0 mg/kg.

Sequencing was performed on CD4+ or CD8+ T cells sorted from blood, taken in a trial of the OX40 agonist ivuxolimab. The chain employs TRBV7-3 and TRBJ2-7; D is uncertain. The TCR originated in an adult with an advanced solid tumor such as melanoma, head and neck, liver or kidney cancer. CDR3: CASSLTPSYEQYF. The CDR3, as DNA: TGTGCCAGCAGCTTAACCCCCTCCTACGAGCAGTACTTC.